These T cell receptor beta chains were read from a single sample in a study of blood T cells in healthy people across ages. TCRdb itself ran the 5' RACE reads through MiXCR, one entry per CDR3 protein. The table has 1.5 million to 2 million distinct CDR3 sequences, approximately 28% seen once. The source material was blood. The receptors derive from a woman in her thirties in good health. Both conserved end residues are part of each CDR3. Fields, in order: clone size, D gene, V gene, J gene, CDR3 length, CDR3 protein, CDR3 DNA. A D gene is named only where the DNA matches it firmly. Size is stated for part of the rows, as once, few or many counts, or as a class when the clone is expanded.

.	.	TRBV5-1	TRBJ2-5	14	CASSLEVFPETQYF	TGCGCCAGCAGCTTGGAGGTGTTTCCGGAGACCCAGTACTTC
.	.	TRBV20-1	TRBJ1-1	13	CSASAGSDTEAFF	TGCAGTGCTAGTGCTGGGTCAGACACTGAAGCTTTCTTT
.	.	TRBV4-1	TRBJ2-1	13	CAGSHPRPYEQFF	TGCGCCGGCAGCCATCCCCGCCCCTATGAGCAGTTCTTC
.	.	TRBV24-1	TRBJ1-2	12	CATSDDGLGYTF	TGTGCCACCAGTGACGACGGCCTTGGCTACACCTTC
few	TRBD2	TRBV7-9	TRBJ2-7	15	CASSSTTSGSFEQYF	TGTGCCAGCAGCTCCACGACTAGCGGGAGTTTCGAGCAGTACTTC
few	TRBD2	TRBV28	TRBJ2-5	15	CASRTAGGPGKAQYF	TGTGCCAGCAGGACCGCGGGGGGGCCGGGAAAGGCCCAGTACTTC
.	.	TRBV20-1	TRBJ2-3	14	CSARKRTSTDTQYF	TGCAGTGCTAGAAAGCGTACTAGCACAGATACGCAGTATTTT
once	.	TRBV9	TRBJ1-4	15	CASSAHPGGNEKRFF	TGTGCCAGCAGCGCCCATCCCGGGGGTAACGAAAAACGGTTTTTT
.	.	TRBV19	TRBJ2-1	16	CASSQLSGCTYNEQFF	TGTGCCAGTAGTCAACTTTCCGGGTGCACCTACAATGAGCAGTTCTTC
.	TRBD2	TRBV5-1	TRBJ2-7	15	CASSITSGIWVEQYF	TGCGCCAGCAGCATCACTAGCGGGATTTGGGTCGAGCAGTACTTC
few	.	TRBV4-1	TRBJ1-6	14	CASSLSVQGSPLHF	TGCGCCAGCAGTCTATCTGTACAGGGCTCACCCCTCCACTTT
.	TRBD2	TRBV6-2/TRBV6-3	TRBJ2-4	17	CASSSYTGREGRNIQYF	TGTGCCAGCAGTTCCTATACCGGTCGGGAGGGAAGAAACATTCAGTACTTC
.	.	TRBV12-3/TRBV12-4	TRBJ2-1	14	CASSGTPGDDEQFF	TGTGCCAGCAGCGGGACCCCCGGCGACGATGAGCAGTTCTTC
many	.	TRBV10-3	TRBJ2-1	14	CAISARGSYNEQFF	TGTGCCATCAGCGCCCGAGGGTCCTACAATGAGCAGTTCTTC
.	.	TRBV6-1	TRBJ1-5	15	CASRHVDGAGQPQHF	TGTGCCAGCAGACACGTAGACGGGGCAGGACAGCCCCAGCATTTT
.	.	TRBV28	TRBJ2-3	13	CASNLRGTDTQYF	TGTGCCAGCAATCTGCGGGGCACAGATACGCAGTATTTT